This TCR beta chain was observed in a study of vaccination effects on CD4 cells after COVID-19. To note about this clone: The antigen is undetermined.

The CDR3 consists of 12 residues. Germline CDR1 MDHEN, CDR2 SYDVKM. Trimming removed 4 bases at V and 2 bases at J, with 6 bases between. Antigen-specific CD4+ T cells were expanded with viral peptide pools in the ViraFEST assay before sequencing. Around day 10 of culture, CD4+ T cells were separated out. Vaccine recipients lacked prior SARS-CoV-2 infection and had negative nucleocapsid antibodies. Wells each received under 2.5 million PBMC, cultured with 10 IU/ml IL-2 and around 10 ug/ml peptides. Overall study results and limits: The study found marked clonal contraction of infection- and vaccine-induced clones late after vaccination.

Profiling relied on immunoSEQ multiplex PCR, and the TCRdb table lists in-frame clones only, not all of them. The repertoire has about 63,000 clones, over 70% of them found once; the top ten carry 3% to 4%. This chain uses TRBV28 with TRBJ2-7; the D is unclear. The sequence derives from a human donor who received a COVID-19 vaccine. Sequencing was performed on CD4+ T cells from PBMCs cultured with HCoV-OC43 spike peptides, taken before COVID-19 vaccination. The subset was: HCoV-OC43 spike overlapping peptide pool stimulation. In DNA, the CDR3 is TGTGCCAGCAGTTCCATAGCCTACGAGCAGTACGTC. Its translation is CASSSIAYEQYV.